The next 27 T cell receptor beta chains were all read from a single sample in a study of cytomegalovirus exposure and HLA in healthy donors. PCR was performed using 60 Vbeta and 13 Jbeta primers. The data were produced by immunoSEQ multiplex PCR, yet TCRdb's version contains in-frame clones alone and is incomplete. The data show roughly 190,000 clones, approximately 80% seen once. Sequencing input: PBMCs. These receptors were obtained from a woman aged 40-49 years in good health and CMV-seronegative.

The rearrangement links TRBV9 to TRBJ2-5, with a possible D match to TRBD2 (6 bases). Trimming left V 0 bases short and J 0 bases short, with 9 bases between. The CDR3 spans 15 residues. Germline lookup yields CDR1 SGDLS and CDR2 YYNGEE. This CDR3 is CASSVVGSNQETQYF. In nucleotides, the CDR3 is TGTGCCAGCAGCGTAGTCGGGAGTAACCAAGAGACCCAGTACTTC.

The rearrangement uses TRBV5-5 and TRBJ2-7; possible D gene TRBD1, 5 bases. V lost 7 bases and J lost 3, with 17 bases in between. This CDR3 has 14 amino acids. CDR1 and CDR2 (germline): SGHKS, YYEKEE (reference sequence). CDR3 DNA sequence: TGTGCCAGCGGTCGTGGGGCACTCATCTACGAGCAGTACTTC. This codes for CASGRGALIYEQYF.

This sequence joins TRBV18 and TRBJ2-7; 9 bases align to TRBD1. Unmatched junction bases numbered 6, after V lost 3 bases and J lost 3 bases. The CDR3 is 15 amino acids. Looked up from germline, CDR1 is KGHSH and CDR2 is LQKENI. CDR3 sequence (DNA): TGTGCCAGCTCACCCCTCCCGGGACAGGGCTACGAGCAGTACTTC. Amino acid sequence: CASSPLPGQGYEQYF. Full variable domain (missing parts from reference TRBV18 and TRBJ2-7): NAGVMQNPRHLVRRRGQEARLRCSPMKGHSHVYWYRQLPEEGLKFMVYLQKENIIDESGMPKERFSAEFPKEGPSILRIQQVVRGDSAAYFCASSPLPGQGYEQYFGPGTRLTVT.

V gene TRBV15 combines with J gene TRBJ1-2, with 8 bases identical to TRBD1. V shed 1 base and J 7 bases; nucleotides not matched to a gene: 8. This CDR3 region has 15 residues. The germline gives CDR1 LNHNV, CDR2 YYDKDF (reference sequence). The CDR3, as DNA: TGTGCCACCAGCAGAGGGACAGGGCTCGATGGTGGCTACACCTTC. Amino acid sequence: CATSRGTGLDGGYTF. Based on the CDR3 plus reference TRBV15 and TRBJ1-2, the full variable domain is DAMVIQNPRYQVTQFGKPVTLSCSQTLNHNVMYWYQQKSSQAPKLLFHYYDKDFNNEADTPDNFQSRRPNTSFCFLDIRSPGLGDTAMYLCATSRGTGLDGGYTFGSGTRLTVV.

The V and J genes are TRBV5-6 and TRBJ2-3; 12 bases agree with TRBD2. Germline V lookup: CDR1 SGHDT, CDR2 YYEEEE. The CDR3 has 19 residues. V dropped 6 bases and J dropped 0; count of bases not matched to a gene: 14. The CDR3: CASNLRTSGDFYSTDTQYF. CDR3 in DNA: TGTGCCAGCAACTTACGGACTAGCGGGGACTTCTATAGCACAGATACGCAGTATTTT.

The chain uses TRBV5-8 and TRBJ2-3, with 9 bases matching TRBD1. Germline loops: CDR1 SGHTS, CDR2 YDEGEE. Losses at the gene ends were 3 bases for V and 10 bases for J; bases not matched to a gene: 12. This CDR3 spans 15 amino acids. CDR3: CASSSPGQGFEAQYF. CDR3 nucleotide sequence: TGTGCCAGCAGCTCTCCGGGACAGGGCTTCGAGGCGCAGTATTTT.

The chain couples TRBV30 to TRBJ2-5; 7 bases are a match to TRBD2. Germline-derived CDR1 and CDR2 are GTSNPN and SVGIG (reference sequence). The CDR3 is made up of 12 amino acids. The V segment lost 5 bases and the J segment 7 bases; nucleotides outside the gene matches: 7. CDR3 nucleotides: TGTGCCTGGGGGGGGACGGGAGGGACCCAGTACTTC. This encodes CAWGGTGGTQYF.

The chain carries TRBV11-3 and TRBJ2-2, with 8 bases aligning to TRBD2. CDR1 and CDR2 from the germline V gene are SGHNT and YENEEA. J gave up 4 bases and V 4 bases, and 8 bases lay outside the gene matches. The CDR3 length is 16 residues. For the CDR3, the DNA is TGTGCCAGCAGCTCCACGGGGGGGGACCTCACCGGGGAGCTGTTTTTT. This codes for CASSSTGGDLTGELFF.

J is TRBJ2-3 and V is TRBV9; TRBD2 might be the D (6 bases). The CDR3 is made up of 17 amino acids. V lost 1 base, J lost 0 bases, and 15 bases lay in between. CDR1 and CDR2 (germline): SGDLS, YYNGEE. The CDR3 DNA follows: TGTGCCAGCAGCGTACGTGAGCGGGCCTCTAGCACAGATACGCAGTATTTT. This sequence encodes CASSVRERASSTDTQYF.

The chain uses TRBV30 and TRBJ1-1; unclear D gene. Germline CDR1 GTSNPN, CDR2 SVGIG (reference sequence). Trimming took off 5 bases at V and 1 base at J, with 11 bases between the two ends. The CDR3 covers 13 residues. CDR3 coding DNA: TGTGCCTGGTCGAGGAACCCGAACACTGAAGCTTTCTTT. Translating it yields CAWSRNPNTEAFF.

The chain couples TRBV18 to TRBJ1-1; the match to TRBD1 covers 7 bases. Trimming removed 6 bases from V and 2 bases from J; junction bases left unmatched: 12. This CDR3 comprises 16 residues. Germline V lookup: CDR1 KGHSH, CDR2 LQKENI. The CDR3 here is CASSVKGGRINTEAFF. The CDR3 bases are TGTGCCAGCTCCGTTAAAGGGGGCCGCATAAACACTGAAGCTTTCTTT.

The gene calls are TRBV28 and TRBJ2-7, with 7 positions matching TRBD1. The V and J ends lost 9 bases and 4 bases, in that order; junction bases with no gene match: 12. CDR1 is MDHEN and CDR2 is SYDVKM in the germline V gene. The CDR3 totals 14 residues. In nucleotides, the CDR3 is TGTGCCAGTGGCAGACCCGGGACAGCGTACGAGCAGTACTTC. Encoded protein: CASGRPGTAYEQYF.

The V gene is TRBV5-4, the J gene TRBJ2-2; TRBD2 aligns across 16 bases. Germline V gene sequence: CDR1 SGHNT, CDR2 YYREEE (reference sequence). This CDR3 has 16 amino acids. V dropped 4 bases and J dropped 11; count of bases not matched to a gene: 8. The CDR3 nucleotides read TGTGCCAGCAGCCGGGGACTAGCGGGGGGGCTAATAGAGCTGTTTTTT. It specifies CASSRGLAGGLIELFF.

CDR3 residues: CASSVGQEAEAFF. The CDR3 region has the DNA TGTGCCAGCAGCGTCGGTCAGGAGGCTGAAGCTTTCTTT. V and J are TRBV9 and TRBJ1-1; no reliable D call. The CDR3 extends over 13 amino acids. Germline CDR1 and CDR2: SGDLS and YYNGEE. V lost 2 bases and J 6 bases, leaving 11 bases between the germline ends.

The chain joins TRBV7-3 to TRBJ1-2; 9 nucleotides agree with TRBD1. Germline V gene data show CDR1 as SGHTA and CDR2 as FQGTGA. With 11 bases clipped from V and 0 bases from J, the junction kept 7 bases outside the gene matches. This CDR3 is 14 amino acids long. The CDR3 DNA is TGTGCCGGGGACAGGGCTCGAACTAACTATGGCTACACCTTC. This codes for CAGDRARTNYGYTF.

V and J are TRBV4-3 and TRBJ2-1, with TRBD2 matching over 12 bases. The CDR3 runs 18 residues. The trim removed 4 bases at V and 1 base at J, leaving 8 bases unmatched. CDR1 is LGHNA, CDR2 YSLEER, per germline. The CDR3 here is CASSLNAGTSGSYNEQFF. The CDR3 coding sequence is TGCGCCAGCAGCCTCAACGCCGGGACTAGCGGGTCCTACAATGAGCAGTTCTTC.

The chain has TRBV30 and TRBJ1-2; no clear D. The germline V and J ends were trimmed by 0 bases and 0 bases, with 14 bases remaining between them. The CDR3 runs 16 residues. Germline CDR1 is GTSNPN and CDR2 is SVGIG (reference sequence). As DNA, the CDR3 is TGTGCCTGGAGTGTGACTTTGCGGGGTACTAACTATGGCTACACCTTC. This translates into CAWSVTLRGTNYGYTF.

This rearrangement joins TRBV6-1 to TRBJ2-7; 8 bases are shared with TRBD2. Germline loops: CDR1 MNHNS, CDR2 SASEGT. The ends lost 1 base at V and 5 bases at J; junction bases unmatched: 7. There are 15 residues in the CDR3. The CDR3 loop is CASSEGTGGPHEQYF. The CDR3 nucleotides are TGTGCCAGCAGTGAAGGTACGGGAGGGCCCCACGAGCAGTACTTC.

This sequence joins TRBV7-2 and TRBJ1-3, with D uncertain. The CDR3 contains 18 residues. The V gene lost 2 bases and the J gene lost 2 bases, with 19 bases spanning the gap. Per the germline V gene, CDR1 is SGHTA and CDR2 is FQGNSA. CDR3 in DNA: TGTGCCAGCAGCTTAACGAGGGTGGAGGGAGGACCTGGAAACACCATATATTTT. Translation: CASSLTRVEGGPGNTIYF. Looking up the rest from reference TRBV7-2 and TRBJ1-3 gives the full variable domain: GAGVSQSPSNKVTEKGKDVELRCDPISGHTALYWYRQSLGQGLEFLIYFQGNSAPDKSGLPSDRFSAERTGGSVSTLTIQRTQQEDSAVYLCASSLTRVEGGPGNTIYFGEGSWLTVV.

The CDR3 coding sequence is TGTGCCAGCAGCTTACAACTAGCGGGAACAGATACGCAGTATTTT. Translated: CASSLQLAGTDTQYF. This rearrangement joins TRBV7-2 to TRBJ2-3, with TRBD2 matching 10 bases. The germline CDR1 and CDR2 sequences are SGHTA and FQGNSA. This CDR3 has 15 amino acids. J was trimmed by 3 bases and V by 2 bases; bases with no gene match: 2.

The chain couples TRBV5-6 to TRBJ1-4; unclear D gene. Germline CDR1 SGHDT, CDR2 YYEEEE. V was pared by 3 bases and J by 0 bases, with 9 bases between. This CDR3 is built from 15 residues. For the CDR3, the DNA is TGTGCCAGCAGCTGGGCAGCCGCAACTAATGAAAAACTGTTTTTT. Protein sequence: CASSWAAATNEKLFF.

This chain links TRBV10-3 with TRBJ2-1; 13 positions match TRBD2. Germline trimming cut 2 bases from V and 10 bases from J; bases unmatched to any gene: 2. CDR1 is ENHRY, CDR2 SYGVKD, per germline. CDR3 size: 14 residues. CDR3 residues: CAISEGTSGTEQFF. The CDR3 DNA sequence: TGTGCCATCAGTGAGGGGACTAGCGGGACCGAGCAGTTCTTC.

The J gene is TRBJ2-7, the V gene TRBV19, with 9 bases matching TRBD2. CDR1 and CDR2 (germline): LNHDA, SQIVND (reference sequence). The CDR3 extends over 14 amino acids. J gave up 3 bases and V 4 bases, and 4 bases lay outside the gene matches. CDR3 loop: CASSKVAGVYEQYF. The CDR3 region has the DNA TGTGCCAGTAGTAAGGTAGCGGGAGTCTACGAGCAGTACTTC. The whole variable domain, remainder taken from reference TRBV19 and TRBJ2-7, is DGGITQSPKYLFRKEGQNVTLSCEQNLNHDAMYWYRQDPGQGLRLIYYSQIVNDFQKGDIAEGYSVSREKKESFPLTVTSAQKNPTAFYLCASSKVAGVYEQYFGPGTRLTVT.

V is TRBV5-1 and J is TRBJ1-2, with D maybe TRBD1 (6 bases). Germline assignment: CDR1 SGHRS and CDR2 YFSETQ. The V end lost 3 bases, the J end lost 6 bases, and 9 bases lay between the germline ends. There are 12 residues in the CDR3. Here the CDR3 DNA reads TGCGCCAGCAGCTCGGACAGTCATGGCTACACCTTC. The encoded protein is CASSSDSHGYTF. Full variable domain (outside the CDR3, taken from reference TRBV5-1 and TRBJ1-2): KAGVTQTPRYLIKTRGQQVTLSCSPISGHRSVSWYQQTPGQGLQFLFEYFSETQRNKGNFPGRFSGRQFSNSRSEMNVSTLELGDSALYLCASSSDSHGYTFGSGTRLTVV.

The rearrangement uses TRBV7-7 and TRBJ1-1; D unresolved. Germline CDR1 reads SSHAT; CDR2 reads FNYEAQ (reference sequence). With 5 bases removed from V and 0 bases from J, the gap between germline ends came to 7 bases. The CDR3 consists of 13 residues. The DNA for the CDR3 is TGTGCCAGCAGCGCACAAATGAACACTGAAGCTTTCTTT. Its protein product is CASSAQMNTEAFF.

The gene calls are TRBV4-1 and TRBJ2-2; the match to TRBD2 covers 10 bases. With V trimmed by 5 bases and J by 4 bases, 4 bases remained unmatched. Germline V CDR1 and CDR2: MGHRA, YSYEKL. The CDR3 is 15 amino acids. The DNA of the CDR3 is TGCGCCAGCAGCGTAGCTAGCGGGAGCACCGGGGAGCTGTTTTTT. This gives the protein CASSVASGSTGELFF.

This rearrangement joins TRBV21-1 to TRBJ2-3; TRBD2 is the table's D call and was not checked against the DNA. TRBV21-1 is flagged as a pseudogene. This CDR3 spans 16 amino acids. CDR3 nucleotides: TGTGCCAGCAGCCCTTGGACTGTCGCGGGCACAGATACGCAGTATTTT. This gives the protein CASSPWTVAGTDTQYF.